This T cell receptor beta chain originates from a study of CD8 T cells in ankylosing spondylitis. Making use of molecular barcodes, quantitative 5'-RACE generated TCR beta libraries. TCRdb passed the 5' RACE reads through MiXCR, listing each CDR3 protein once. In the table there are 80,000 to 90,000 distinct CDR3 sequences, about 27% of which are singletons. V dropped 1 base and J dropped 4 bases, with 13 bases sitting between them. There are 15 residues in the CDR3. CDR1 is SGHRS, CDR2 YFSETQ, per germline. Study-wide points: Disease-associated clones were reportedly significantly overrepresented in matched ankylosing spondylitis synovial fluid.

With respect to this clonotype: The antigen remains undetermined.

This TCR was sampled from a male donor with ankylosing spondylitis or in good health (not recorded which). The sequenced material came from blood, either unsorted or a sorted T cell fraction (not recorded which). V and J are TRBV5-1 and TRBJ2-3; possibly TRBD2 for D (5 bases). CDR3 bases: TGCGCCAGCAGCTTGAACGTGGGAGAGGCAGATACGCAGTATTTT. Translating it yields CASSLNVGEADTQYF.